These 27 T cell receptor beta chains were sequenced from one sample in a study of blood T cell repertoires in COVID-19. The assay was immunoSEQ multiplex PCR, and TCRdb's table has in-frame clones only and misses some. The sample consists of 320,000 or so clones, less than 85% of them appearing once. The sample comprised PBMCs or T cells enriched from blood (not recorded which). Every receptor here comes from a woman in her twenties or thirties who had been exposed to COVID-19.

V gene TRBV19 combines with J gene TRBJ2-1; perhaps TRBD2 as D (5 bases). Trimming pared 4 bases from V and 2 bases from J, leaving 9 bases between. CDR3 size: 14 residues. The V gene's germline CDR1 is LNHDA and CDR2 SQIVND (reference sequence). DNA of the CDR3: TGTGCCAGTAGTAGGACTGGCGCCTACAATGAGCAGTTCTTC. Translated, it gives CASSRTGAYNEQFF.

CDR3: CASSSPSRVGTEAFF. As DNA, the CDR3 is TGTGCCAGCAGCTCCCCCTCGCGGGTAGGCACTGAAGCTTTCTTT. V and J are TRBV7-9 and TRBJ1-1; D gene unclear. Per the germline V gene, CDR1 is SEHNR and CDR2 is FQNEAQ (reference sequence). The ends were cut back, 4 bases at V and 4 bases at J, with 16 bases in the middle. The CDR3 extends over 15 amino acids.

V gene TRBV30 combines with J gene TRBJ2-7, with D possibly TRBD1 on 6 matching bases. The V and J ends lost 2 bases and 7 bases respectively, with 18 bases between them. The CDR3 is made up of 14 amino acids. Germline V gives CDR1 GTSNPN, CDR2 SVGIG (reference sequence). The CDR3 here is CAWSFRTALGEQYF. CDR3 DNA: TGTGCCTGGAGTTTCAGGACAGCGCTGGGTGAGCAGTACTTC.

This CDR3 reads CAWSVQENTEAFF. CDR3 coding DNA: TGTGCCTGGAGTGTACAGGAGAACACTGAAGCTTTCTTT. The V and J genes are TRBV30 and TRBJ1-1, with TRBD1 as a possible D gene (5 bases). Germline values: CDR1 GTSNPN, CDR2 SVGIG (reference sequence). The CDR3 is made up of 13 amino acids. The V end lost 0 bases, the J end lost 1 base, and 6 bases lay between the germline ends.

As regards this clone: Other nucleotide sequences in the sample specify the same CDR3. This chain uses TRBV9 with TRBJ2-7, with TRBD2 identical over 7 bases. The CDR3 runs 15 residues. Germline trimming cut 0 bases from V and 0 bases from J; bases unmatched to any gene: 3. Germline values: CDR1 SGDLS, CDR2 YYNGEE. CDR3 in amino acids: CASSVGSGGSYEQYF. DNA of the CDR3: TGTGCCAGCAGCGTAGGTTCGGGGGGCTCCTACGAGCAGTACTTC.

The CDR3 nucleotides read TGTGCCAGCAGTCCGGGACAGAAACTGTTTTTT. The encoded protein is CASSPGQKLFF. The chain is built from TRBV6-5 and TRBJ1-4; 7 bases are shared with TRBD1. Germline CDR1 is MNHEY and CDR2 is SVGAGI. Trimming cost V 5 bases and J 11 bases; bases outside gene matches: 2. The CDR3 has 11 amino acids.

V usage is TRBV28 and J usage is TRBJ2-1; D perhaps matches TRBD1 (6 bases). Germline assignment: CDR1 MDHEN and CDR2 SYDVKM. Trimming removed 7 bases at V and 9 bases at J, with 25 bases between. The CDR3 covers 16 residues. Written as DNA, the CDR3 is TGTGCCAGCACCTCACTCCGGGACACCCTAAACGGTGAGCAGTTCTTC. Protein sequence: CASTSLRDTLNGEQFF.

The rearrangement uses TRBV28 and TRBJ2-5, with D hard to call. The CDR3 has 13 amino acids. V was shortened by 3 bases and J by 2 bases, with 7 bases between the two germline ends. The germline CDR1 and CDR2 sequences are MDHEN and SYDVKM. This CDR3 reads CASSFYNQETQYF. Written as DNA, the CDR3 is TGTGCCAGCAGTTTCTATAATCAAGAGACCCAGTACTTC.

The rearrangement links TRBV30 to TRBJ1-1; maybe TRBD1 (5 bases). V dropped 3 bases and J dropped 10 bases, with 18 bases sitting between them. This CDR3 contains 13 residues. Germline V gene sequence: CDR1 GTSNPN, CDR2 SVGIG (reference sequence). The CDR3 here is CAWSATGLGGAFF. DNA of the CDR3: TGTGCCTGGAGCGCTACAGGTTTGGGGGGAGCTTTCTTT.

This clone has only one observation. This chain joins TRBV5-1 and TRBJ1-1, with 8 bases fitting TRBD1. Germline V gene lookup returns CDR1 SGHRS and CDR2 YFSETQ. This CDR3 is built from 14 residues. V shed 1 base and J 4 bases; nucleotides not matched to a gene: 3. Here the CDR3 reads CASSLTGGFTEAFF. The CDR3 nucleotides are TGCGCCAGCAGCTTGACAGGGGGGTTCACTGAAGCTTTCTTT.

The sample holds a few counts of this clone. The chain combines TRBV7-2 with TRBJ1-4; 10 bases line up with TRBD1. V gave up 0 bases and J gave up 5 bases; unmatched junction bases: 12. CDR1 is SGHTA and CDR2 is FQGNSA in the germline V gene. The length of the CDR3 is 19 residues. The CDR3 protein is CASSLASGTGALWNEKLFF. The CDR3 region has the DNA TGTGCCAGCAGCTTAGCTTCCGGGACAGGGGCCCTCTGGAATGAAAAACTGTTTTTT.

CDR3 sequence: CASSWEPSGANVLTF. The CDR3 region has the DNA TGTGCCAGCAGTTGGGAGCCCTCTGGGGCCAACGTCCTGACTTTC. J is TRBJ2-6 and V is TRBV27; weak D call: TRBD2 (5 bases). The CDR3 totals 15 residues. The V end lost 4 bases, the J end lost 0 bases, and 7 bases lay between the germline ends. Germline-derived CDR1 and CDR2 are MNHEY and SMNVEV (reference sequence).

The V call is TRBV20-1, the J call TRBJ2-5; 11 nucleotides agree with TRBD2. The CDR3 has 16 residues. V trimming: 3 bases; J trimming: 0 bases; junction bases outside the gene matches: 6. CDR1 is DFQATT, CDR2 SNEGSKA, per germline (reference sequence). CDR3 DNA: TGCAGTGCTAGTAAGGCTAGCGGGGGGTACCAAGAGACCCAGTACTTC. Amino acid sequence: CSASKASGGYQETQYF.

This chain links TRBV6-2 or TRBV6-3 with TRBJ1-1, with a weak D call TRBD1 (6 bases). Trimming cost V 2 bases and J 2 bases, with 12 bases left between them. Germline loops: CDR1 MNHEY, CDR2 SVGEGT. The CDR3 consists of 15 residues. CDR3 nucleotide sequence: TGTGCCAGCAGTTACCCAATGACAGGAAACACTGAAGCTTTCTTT. Protein sequence: CASSYPMTGNTEAFF.

The genes are TRBV11-2 and TRBJ2-1, with D perhaps TRBD2 (6 bases). In germline, CDR1 is SGHAT, CDR2 FQNNGV. The CDR3 length is 16 residues. Trimming removed 1 base at V and 2 bases at J, with 12 bases between. CDR3 bases: TGTGCCAGCAGCTTAGTTCTGGGGGGACCCTACAATGAGCAGTTCTTC. This gives the protein CASSLVLGGPYNEQFF.

In this sample, this clone turned up once. Written as DNA, the CDR3 is TGTGCCAGCAGCAATCAGGGGAACACTGAAGCTTTCTTT. It is translated as CASSNQGNTEAFF. The chain joins TRBV2 to TRBJ1-1; D may be TRBD1 (5 bases). There are 13 residues in the CDR3. V was clipped by 6 bases and J by 1 base, with 9 bases between them. CDR1 is SNHLY and CDR2 is FYNNEI in the germline V gene. Looking up the rest from reference TRBV2 and TRBJ1-1 gives the full variable domain: EPEVTQTPSHQVTQMGQEVILRCVPISNHLYFYWYRQILGQKVEFLVSFYNNEISEKSEIFDDQFSVERPDGSNFTLKIRSTKLEDSAMYFCASSNQGNTEAFFGQGTRLTVV.

This clone was recorded only once. V usage is TRBV3-1 (or the pseudogene TRBV3-2) and J usage is TRBJ2-1, with 11 bases identical to TRBD2. The ends lost 4 bases at V and 7 bases at J; junction bases unmatched: 6. In germline, CDR1 is LGHDT, CDR2 YNNKEL (reference sequence). This CDR3 is built from 15 residues. The chain's CDR3 is CASSLTSGSINEQFF. The CDR3 DNA follows: TGTGCCAGCAGCCTAACTAGCGGGAGCATTAATGAGCAGTTCTTC.

V and J are TRBV5-8 and TRBJ2-2, with a possible D match to TRBD1 (5 bases). Between the trimmed V and J ends, which lost 5 bases and 0 bases, there was a span of 8 bases. The CDR3 runs to 14 residues. Germline CDR1 reads SGHTS; CDR2 reads YDEGEE. CDR3 DNA: TGTGCCAGCAGTCGGACACCGAACACCGGGGAGCTGTTTTTT. Translating gives CASSRTPNTGELFF.

For this clone: One end of the junction is discordant with germline, which a read error may explain. The gene calls are TRBV9 and TRBJ2-2, with TRBD2 matching over 8 bases. The CDR3 is 13 residues long. Germline CDR1 reads SGDLS; CDR2 reads YYNGEE. The CDR3 nucleotides are TGCGCAACGGGAGGGGATAGTACCGGGGAGCTGTTTTTT. Translated, it gives CATGGDSTGELFF.

The chain recombines TRBV28 with TRBJ2-2; D gene uncertain. This CDR3 is 14 amino acids long. Trimming took 6 bases from V and 4 from J, leaving 12 bases between them. Per the germline V gene, CDR1 is MDHEN and CDR2 is SYDVKM. In DNA form, the CDR3 reads TGTGCCAGCAGCCCTCAACTCCTCACCGGGGAGCTGTTTTTT. This sequence encodes CASSPQLLTGELFF.

The chain has TRBV3-1 (or the pseudogene TRBV3-2) and TRBJ1-3; the match to TRBD1 covers 7 bases. Germline lookup yields CDR1 LGHDT and CDR2 YNNKEL (reference sequence). The J segment lost 6 bases and the V segment lost 4 bases, leaving 3 bases of the junction unmatched. This CDR3 comprises 13 residues. The CDR3 nucleotides read TGTGCCAGCAGCCCGGGACAGTCAAACACCATATATTTT. As protein: CASSPGQSNTIYF.

The chain links TRBV6-5 to TRBJ2-3, with D unresolved. Germline lookup yields CDR1 MNHEY and CDR2 SVGAGI. The V end lost 4 bases, the J end lost 2 bases, and 16 bases lay between the germline ends. This CDR3 contains 16 residues. The CDR3 nucleotides are TGTGCCAGCAGTTCTTTGCCTAATCCCCTCACAGATACGCAGTATTTT. It encodes CASSSLPNPLTDTQYF.

The chain uses TRBV19 and TRBJ1-6; tentatively, D is TRBD1 (6 bases). V was clipped by 3 bases and J by 7 bases, with 10 bases between them. The CDR3 covers 14 residues. Germline V gene data show CDR1 as LNHDA and CDR2 as SQIVND (reference sequence). CDR3 in amino acids: CASSIGQPNSPLHF. The DNA for the CDR3 is TGTGCCAGTAGTATCGGACAGCCGAATTCACCCCTCCACTTT.

The chain joins TRBV30 to TRBJ1-2; D uncertain. Germline CDR1 and CDR2: GTSNPN and SVGIG (reference sequence). CDR3 length: 15 amino acids. V dropped 3 bases and J dropped 4 bases, with 18 bases sitting between them. The CDR3 region has the DNA TGTGCCTGGAGCCTGGGTGGAGGGTTCGGCTATGGCTACACCTTC. Translating it yields CAWSLGGGFGYGYTF.

J is TRBJ2-7 and V is TRBV28; tentative D call: TRBD2 (6 bases). Per the germline V gene, CDR1 is MDHEN and CDR2 is SYDVKM. This CDR3 contains 13 residues. V lost 6 bases and J lost 5, with 14 bases in between. The CDR3 sequence: CASRTLATHEQYF. The CDR3 DNA reads as TGTGCCAGCAGGACACTAGCCACCCACGAGCAGTACTTC.

V is TRBV11-3 and J is TRBJ1-1; D is uncertain. V dropped 1 base and J dropped 1 base, with 4 bases sitting between them. Germline V gene data show CDR1 as SGHNT and CDR2 as YENEEA. The CDR3 contains 13 residues. The CDR3 coding sequence is TGTGCCAGCAGCTTAGTAGAGAACACTGAAGCTTTCTTT. Translating gives CASSLVENTEAFF. Based on the CDR3 plus reference TRBV11-3 and TRBJ1-1, the full variable domain is EAGVVQSPRYKIIEKKQPVAFWCNPISGHNTLYWYLQNLGQGPELLIRYENEEAVDDSQLPKDRFSAERLKGVDSTLKIQPAELGDSAVYLCASSLVENTEAFFGQGTRLTVV.

The chain uses TRBV2 and TRBJ1-5, with TRBD1 matching 8 bases. The junction had 9 bases not matched to a gene; V was cut back by 5 bases and J by 0 bases. CDR3 size: 17 residues. Germline CDR1 is SNHLY and CDR2 is FYNNEI. The CDR3 reads CASSLTGEAYSNQPQHF. The DNA for the CDR3 is TGTGCCAGCAGTTTGACAGGGGAGGCCTATAGCAATCAGCCCCAGCATTTT.